This T cell receptor (beta chain) was captured by sequencing in a study of T cells in localized non-small cell lung cancer. The germline CDR1 and CDR2 sequences are SGHRS and YFSETQ. The V and J ends lost 0 bases and 4 bases, in that order; junction bases with no gene match: 5. The CDR3 sequence is 15 residues long. This clone was counted once. Method: immunoSEQ multiplex PCR; TCRdb's copy keeps in-frame clones and lacks some. Altogether tens of thousands of clones are present, roughly 87% being singletons, with the ten largest covering roughly 6.8%. This sequence originates from a male donor older than 55 with stage I lung adenocarcinoma. This sequence joins TRBV5-1 and TRBJ2-7; 9 nucleotides align to TRBD2. Sequences were derived from peripheral blood, sampled before any cancer treatment. The CDR3 spells CASSLGLAEAYEQYF. As DNA, the CDR3 is TGCGCCAGCAGCTTGGGACTAGCGGAAGCATACGAGCAGTACTTC.